This record concerns one TCR beta chain sequence. Antigen unknown. The source of the sample is a study of shared clonotypes between healthy human individuals. Study-level findings and limits: Collection of samples was limited to blood; tissue repertoires likely differ. Sequencing of the sorted subsets was shown by rarefaction to be incomplete despite large depth.

Running of the assay took place at deep level. Each PCR replicate from the sorted subsets contained about 200 ng DNA, which is some 31,000 T cell genomes. This table comes from immunoSEQ multiplex PCR, and its TCRdb copy is limited to in-frame clones, with some not included. The table lists about 510,000 clones, 90% to 97% of them singletons. The CDR3 spans 14 residues. In germline, CDR1 is SNHLY, CDR2 FYNNEI. V was cut by 5 bases and J by 0 bases, with 8 bases left in between. This chain joins TRBV2 and TRBJ1-5; no clear D gene. The TCR originated in a young woman in good health. The sample taken for sequencing was naive CD4+ T cells sorted from blood. Subset denoted: CD45RA+ positively selected. In nucleotides, the CDR3 is TGTGCCAGCAGTCCAGGCTATAGCAATCAGCCCCAGCATTTT. This translates into CASSPGYSNQPQHF.